The 15 T cell receptor beta chains given below trace back to one sample, sequenced in a study of identical twins. TCRdb reanalysed the 5' RACE reads using MiXCR and keeps one entry per CDR3 protein. Here the sample spans 1.5 million or so distinct CDR3 sequences, about 30% being singletons. The sequenced material came from cord blood. Every receptor here comes from a newborn girl in good health.

This clonotype was counted once. The rearrangement links TRBV11-2 to TRBJ2-7; 8 nucleotides align to TRBD2. The germline CDR1 and CDR2 sequences are SGHAT and FQNNGV. The CDR3 consists of 19 residues. The ends lost 1 base at V and 3 bases at J; junction bases unmatched: 17. The CDR3 protein is CASSLAATRLARTVYEQYF. The CDR3 coding sequence is TGTGCCAGCAGCTTAGCCGCGACGAGACTAGCGCGAACCGTCTACGAGCAGTACTTC.

Remarks on this clonotype: A read error may produce the germline difference seen at one junction end. The chain couples TRBV14 to TRBJ1-2; D is unresolved. The germline CDR1 and CDR2 sequences are SGHDN and FVKESK. This CDR3 is 15 amino acids long. CDR3 sequence reads: CASGQDWNPNYGYTF. For the CDR3, the DNA is TGTGCCAGCGGCCAAGATTGGAATCCGAACTATGGCTACACCTTC.

This rearrangement joins TRBV7-9 to TRBJ1-3; no clear D. Germline V gene lookup returns CDR1 SEHNR and CDR2 FQNEAQ (reference sequence). CDR3 size: 14 residues. The V end lost 8 bases, the J end lost 0 bases, and 11 bases lay between the germline ends. In DNA form, the CDR3 reads TGTGCCAGCGGGTCCGGGCCCTCTGGAAACACCATATATTTT. Its translation is CASGSGPSGNTIYF.

This clonotype was recorded a few times. V gene TRBV7-2 combines with J gene TRBJ2-1, with 12 bases lining up with TRBD2. The CDR3 consists of 17 residues. The V gene's germline CDR1 is SGHTA and CDR2 FQGNSA. V trimming: 0 bases; J trimming: 5 bases; junction bases outside the gene matches: 5. The CDR3 nucleotides are TGTGCCAGCAGCTTAGCTTTCAGGACTAGCGGGAACAATGAGCAGTTCTTC. This codes for CASSLAFRTSGNNEQFF.

This clonotype was observed once. A much larger clonotype is one base distant, so this may be a read error. This chain uses TRBV10-3 with TRBJ2-1, with no clear D. Germline V gene data show CDR1 as ENHRY and CDR2 as SYGVKD. This CDR3 comprises 12 residues. The V end lost 4 bases, the J end lost 5 bases, and 6 bases lay between the germline ends. The CDR3 region has the DNA TGTGCCATCAGTGCGGGCGACAATGAGCAGTTCTTC. Translated, it gives CAISAGDNEQFF.

About this clonotype: This may be a read error, as it is one base from a much larger clone. The rearrangement links TRBV29-1 to TRBJ2-1, with TRBD2 as a possible D gene (6 bases). The J call is uncertain, as TRBJ2-7 better fits the DNA end. CDR3 length: 15 residues. Germline V gives CDR1 SQVTM, CDR2 ANQGSEA. The CDR3 DNA reads as TGCAGCGTGGCTACCGGGACTGCCCTTTACAATGAGCAGTACTTC. Translation: CSVATGTALYNEQYF.

The chain employs TRBV20-1 and TRBJ2-5; possible D gene TRBD1, 5 bases. CDR3 length: 13 amino acids. The germline CDR1 and CDR2 sequences are DFQATT and SNEGSKA (reference sequence). Trimming took off 3 bases at V and 1 base at J, with 9 bases between the two ends. CDR3 loop: CSARMGPQETQYF. In DNA form, the CDR3 reads TGCAGTGCTAGGATGGGGCCCCAAGAGACCCAGTACTTC.

V and J are TRBV7-9 and TRBJ2-4, with D perhaps matching TRBD2 (6 bases). The DNA end favors TRBJ2-7, so the J call may be wrong. Germline CDR1 is SEHNR and CDR2 is FQNEAQ (reference sequence). This CDR3 comprises 13 residues. As DNA, the CDR3 is TGTGCCAGCAGCTTAAGGGAGGCCTCCGAGCAGTACTTC. Translated, it gives CASSLREASEQYF.

The chain carries TRBV7-9 and TRBJ2-5, with TRBD2 matching over 11 bases. Trimming removed 5 bases from V and 11 bases from J; junction bases left unmatched: 16. Germline assignment: CDR1 SEHNR and CDR2 FQNEAQ (reference sequence). This CDR3 has 16 amino acids. CDR3 in amino acids: CASSTKLAGDHNEQYF. Written as DNA, the CDR3 is TGTGCCAGCAGCACCAAACTAGCGGGGGACCACAATGAGCAGTACTTC.

The genes are TRBV30 and TRBJ2-3; 8 bases agree with TRBD2. This CDR3 has 15 residues. Per germline, CDR1 GTSNPN and CDR2 SVGIG (reference sequence). With 2 bases clipped from V and 2 bases from J, the junction kept 6 bases outside the gene matches. DNA for the CDR3: TGTGCCTGGAGTCCCAGCGGGGGCTCCACAGATACGCAGTATTTT. Translation: CAWSPSGGSTDTQYF.

A few counts support this clonotype. The rearrangement links TRBV19 to TRBJ2-1; no firm D call. Per germline, CDR1 LNHDA and CDR2 SQIVND (reference sequence). The CDR3 totals 14 residues. Trimming removed 3 bases at V and 0 bases at J, with 6 bases between. Here the CDR3 DNA reads TGTGCCAGTAGTATGGCCGGCTCCTACAATGAGCAGTTCTTC. Its protein product is CASSMAGSYNEQFF.

The chain employs TRBV6-1 and TRBJ2-7; D is uncertain. Trimming cost V 7 bases and J 4 bases, with 11 bases left between them. The CDR3 has 12 amino acids. The germline gives CDR1 MNHNS, CDR2 SASEGT. The CDR3 here is CASTRRGYEQYF. In DNA, the CDR3 is TGTGCCAGCACACGGAGAGGTTACGAGCAGTACTTC.

The gene calls are TRBV28 and TRBJ2-1; possibly TRBD1 for D (5 bases). With 3 bases removed from V and 15 bases from J, the gap between germline ends came to 15 bases. This CDR3 spans 12 amino acids. CDR1 MDHEN and CDR2 SYDVKM come from the germline V gene. This CDR3 reads CASSLNRGPLFF. The CDR3 coding sequence is TGTGCCAGCAGTTTGAATAGGGGTCCCCTGTTCTTC.

This clonotype has just a few counts. This chain connects TRBV7-2 to TRBJ2-5; perhaps TRBD2 as D (5 bases). V was trimmed by 2 bases and J by 3 bases, leaving 10 bases between them. Germline CDR1 is SGHTA and CDR2 is FQGNSA. This CDR3 spans 14 amino acids. The CDR3 sequence: CASSLQSGEETQYF. Here the CDR3 DNA reads TGTGCCAGCAGCTTACAATCCGGGGAAGAGACCCAGTACTTC.

V gene TRBV21-1 combines with J gene TRBJ2-1. TRBV21-1 is given as a pseudogene. This CDR3 region has 12 residues. In nucleotides, the CDR3 is TGTGCCAGCAGCAAAGGCGCGGAGACCCAGTTCTTC. It translates to CASSKGAETQFF.